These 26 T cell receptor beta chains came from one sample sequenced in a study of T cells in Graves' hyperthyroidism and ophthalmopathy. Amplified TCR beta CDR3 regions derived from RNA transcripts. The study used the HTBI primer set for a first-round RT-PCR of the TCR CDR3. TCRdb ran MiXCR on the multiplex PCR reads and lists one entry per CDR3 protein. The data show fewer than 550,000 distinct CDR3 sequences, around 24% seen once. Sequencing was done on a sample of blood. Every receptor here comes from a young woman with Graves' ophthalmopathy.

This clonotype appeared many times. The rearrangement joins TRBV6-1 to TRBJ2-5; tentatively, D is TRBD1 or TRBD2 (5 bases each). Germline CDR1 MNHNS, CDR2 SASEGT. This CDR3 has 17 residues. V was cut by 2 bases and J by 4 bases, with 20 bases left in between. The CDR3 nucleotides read TGTGCCAGCAGTGAACCCTCGGGACCCCTAAGCGGAGAGACCCAGTACTTC. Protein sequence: CASSEPSGPLSGETQYF.

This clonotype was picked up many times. The CDR3 protein is CASSEGLTYGGYTF. The CDR3 DNA reads TGTGCCAGCAGTGAGGGACTTACATATGGCGGCTACACCTTC. The rearrangement uses TRBV25-1 and TRBJ1-2, with a tentative D call TRBD1 (5 bases). V shed 3 bases and J shed 8 bases, with 16 bases lying between them. The CDR3 runs 14 residues. Germline CDR1 reads MGHDK; CDR2 reads SYGVNS.

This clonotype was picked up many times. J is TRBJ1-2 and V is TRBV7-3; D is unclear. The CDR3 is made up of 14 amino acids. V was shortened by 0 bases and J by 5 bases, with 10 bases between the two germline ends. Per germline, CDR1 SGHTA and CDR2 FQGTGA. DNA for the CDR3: TGTGCCAGCAGCTTAACTAAAGACTCTTATGGCTACACCTTC. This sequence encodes CASSLTKDSYGYTF.

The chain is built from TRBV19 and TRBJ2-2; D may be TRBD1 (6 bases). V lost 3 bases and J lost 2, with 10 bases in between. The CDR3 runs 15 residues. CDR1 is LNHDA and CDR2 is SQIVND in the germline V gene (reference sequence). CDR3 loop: CASSMVGTNTGELFF. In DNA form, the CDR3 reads TGTGCCAGTAGTATGGTAGGGACAAACACCGGGGAGCTGTTTTTT.

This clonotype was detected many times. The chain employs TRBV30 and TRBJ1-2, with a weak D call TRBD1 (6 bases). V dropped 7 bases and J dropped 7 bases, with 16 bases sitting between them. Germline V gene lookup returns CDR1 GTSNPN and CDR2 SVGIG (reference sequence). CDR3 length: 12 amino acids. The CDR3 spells CAYGQTFTGYTF. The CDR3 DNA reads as TGTGCCTACGGACAGACCTTTACTGGCTACACCTTC.

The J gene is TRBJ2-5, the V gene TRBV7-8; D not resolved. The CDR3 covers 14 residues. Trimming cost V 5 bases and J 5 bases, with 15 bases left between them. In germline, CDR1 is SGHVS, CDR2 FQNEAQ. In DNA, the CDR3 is TGTGCCAGCAGCCAAGATCCCGCGCGGGAGACCCAGTACTTC. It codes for CASSQDPARETQYF.

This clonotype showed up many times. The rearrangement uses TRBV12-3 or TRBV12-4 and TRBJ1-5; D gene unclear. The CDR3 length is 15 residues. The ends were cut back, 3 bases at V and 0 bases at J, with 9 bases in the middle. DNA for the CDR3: TGTGCCAGCAGTTTTATGGCGGTTAGCAATCAGCCCCAGCATTTT. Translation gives CASSFMAVSNQPQHF.

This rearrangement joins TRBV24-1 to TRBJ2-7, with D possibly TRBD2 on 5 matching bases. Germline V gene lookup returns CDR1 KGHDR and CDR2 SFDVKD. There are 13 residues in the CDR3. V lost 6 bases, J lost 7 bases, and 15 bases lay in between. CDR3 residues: CATSPTTRAEQYF. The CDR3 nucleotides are TGTGCCACCAGTCCAACCACTAGGGCGGAGCAGTACTTC.

The CDR3 reads CASSEVESLTKNTGELFF. DNA of the CDR3: TGTGCCAGCAGTGAAGTGGAATCCCTAACCAAGAACACCGGGGAGCTGTTTTTT. The J gene is TRBJ2-2, the V gene TRBV6-1; D remains ambiguous. The ends were cut back, 1 base at V and 1 base at J, with 16 bases in the middle. Germline V gene sequence: CDR1 MNHNS, CDR2 SASEGT. The CDR3 sequence is 18 residues long.

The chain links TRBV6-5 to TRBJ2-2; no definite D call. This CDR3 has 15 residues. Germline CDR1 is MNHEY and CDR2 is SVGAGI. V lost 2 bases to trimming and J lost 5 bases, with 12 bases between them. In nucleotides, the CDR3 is TGTGCCAGCAGTTACGCAGGAATGAAAACCGGGGAGCTGTTTTTT. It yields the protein CASSYAGMKTGELFF.

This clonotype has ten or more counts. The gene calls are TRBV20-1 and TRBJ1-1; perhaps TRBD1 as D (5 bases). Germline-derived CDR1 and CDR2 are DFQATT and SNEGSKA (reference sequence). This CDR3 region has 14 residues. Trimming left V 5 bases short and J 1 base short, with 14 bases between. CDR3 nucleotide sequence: TGCAGTGCTCCACCCGGGGACTCGAACACTGAAGCTTTCTTT. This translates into CSAPPGDSNTEAFF.

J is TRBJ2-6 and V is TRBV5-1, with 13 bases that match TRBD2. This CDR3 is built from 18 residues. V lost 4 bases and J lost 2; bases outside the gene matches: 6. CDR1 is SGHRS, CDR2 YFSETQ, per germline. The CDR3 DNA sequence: TGCGCCAGCAGCCACACTAGCGGGGGGGCCGCTGGGGCCAACGTCCTGACTTTC. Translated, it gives CASSHTSGGAAGANVLTF.

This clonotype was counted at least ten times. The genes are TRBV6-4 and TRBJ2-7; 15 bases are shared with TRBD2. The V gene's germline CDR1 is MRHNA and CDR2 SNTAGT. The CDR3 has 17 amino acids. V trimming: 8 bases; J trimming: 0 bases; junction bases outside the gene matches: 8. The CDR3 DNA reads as TGTGCCAGCCGCTCCGGGACTAGCGGGGGGACCTCCTACGAGCAGTACTTC. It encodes CASRSGTSGGTSYEQYF.

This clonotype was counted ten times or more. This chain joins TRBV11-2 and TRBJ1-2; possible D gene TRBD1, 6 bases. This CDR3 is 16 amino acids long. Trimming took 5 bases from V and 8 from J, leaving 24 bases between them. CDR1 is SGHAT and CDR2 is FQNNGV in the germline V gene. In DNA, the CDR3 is TGTGCCAGCAGCCCTAGCCCGGGACAAGCACCGGGAGGCTACACCTTC. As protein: CASSPSPGQAPGGYTF.

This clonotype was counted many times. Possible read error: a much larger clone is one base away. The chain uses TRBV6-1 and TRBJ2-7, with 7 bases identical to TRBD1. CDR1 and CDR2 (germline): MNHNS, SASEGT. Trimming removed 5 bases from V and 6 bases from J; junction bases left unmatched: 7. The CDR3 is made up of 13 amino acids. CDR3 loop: CASSPTGFREQYF. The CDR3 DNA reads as TGTGCCAGCAGTCCGACAGGGTTTCGCGAGCAGTACTTC.

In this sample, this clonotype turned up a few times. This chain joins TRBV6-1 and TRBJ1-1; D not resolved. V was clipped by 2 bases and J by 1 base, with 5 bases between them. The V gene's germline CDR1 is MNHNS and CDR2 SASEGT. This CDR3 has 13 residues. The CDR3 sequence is CASSENPNTEAFF. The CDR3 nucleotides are TGTGCCAGCAGTGAAAATCCGAACACTGAAGCTTTCTTT.

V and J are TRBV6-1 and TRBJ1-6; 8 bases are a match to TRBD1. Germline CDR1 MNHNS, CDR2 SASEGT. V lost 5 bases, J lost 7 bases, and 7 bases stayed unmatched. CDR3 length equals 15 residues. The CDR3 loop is CASSPGGRRNSPLHF. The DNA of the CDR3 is TGTGCCAGCAGTCCAGGGGGCCGACGGAATTCACCCCTCCACTTT.

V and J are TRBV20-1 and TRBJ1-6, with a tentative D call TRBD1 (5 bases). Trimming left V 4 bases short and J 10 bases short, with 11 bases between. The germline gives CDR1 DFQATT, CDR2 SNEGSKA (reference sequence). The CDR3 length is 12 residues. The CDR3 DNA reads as TGCAGTGCTAAGGGGCTCTTCTCACCCCTCCACTTT. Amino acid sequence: CSAKGLFSPLHF.

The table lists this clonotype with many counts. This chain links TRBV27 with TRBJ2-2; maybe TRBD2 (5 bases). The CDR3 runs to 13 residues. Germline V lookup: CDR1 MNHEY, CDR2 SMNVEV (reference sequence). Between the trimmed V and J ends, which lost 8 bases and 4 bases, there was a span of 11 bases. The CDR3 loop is CASLSEGTGELFF. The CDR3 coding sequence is TGTGCCAGCCTCTCCGAGGGCACCGGGGAGCTGTTTTTT.

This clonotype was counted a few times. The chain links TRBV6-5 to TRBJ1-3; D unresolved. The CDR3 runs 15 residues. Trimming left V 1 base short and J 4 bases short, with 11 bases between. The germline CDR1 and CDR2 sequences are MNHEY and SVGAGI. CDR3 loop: CASSYWPPPGNTIYF. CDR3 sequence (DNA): TGTGCCAGCAGTTACTGGCCGCCGCCCGGAAACACCATATATTTT.

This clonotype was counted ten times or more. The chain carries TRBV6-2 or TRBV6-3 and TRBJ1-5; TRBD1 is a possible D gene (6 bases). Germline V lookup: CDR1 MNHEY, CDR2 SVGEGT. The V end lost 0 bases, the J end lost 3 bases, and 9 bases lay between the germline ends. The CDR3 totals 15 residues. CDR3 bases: TGTGCCAGCAGTTACTCGACAGGAAACAATCAGCCCCAGCATTTT. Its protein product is CASSYSTGNNQPQHF.

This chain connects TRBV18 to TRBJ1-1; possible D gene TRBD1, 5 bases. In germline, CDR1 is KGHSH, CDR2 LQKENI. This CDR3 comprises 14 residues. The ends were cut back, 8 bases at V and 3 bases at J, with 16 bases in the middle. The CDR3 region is CASTQSTAYTEAFF. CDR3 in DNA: TGTGCCAGCACCCAGTCGACAGCTTACACTGAAGCTTTCTTT.

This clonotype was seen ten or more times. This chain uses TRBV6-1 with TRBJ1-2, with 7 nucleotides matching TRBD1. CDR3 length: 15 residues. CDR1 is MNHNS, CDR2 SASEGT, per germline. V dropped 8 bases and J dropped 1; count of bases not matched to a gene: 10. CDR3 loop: CASSQTGTLNYGYTF. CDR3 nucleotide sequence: TGTGCCAGCTCTCAGACAGGGACCCTTAACTATGGCTACACCTTC.

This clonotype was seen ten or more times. This chain's CDR3 is CASSLVAGSAGGYTF. The DNA of the CDR3 is TGTGCCAGCAGTTTAGTTGCCGGGTCTGCGGGCGGCTACACCTTC. The chain uses TRBV27 and TRBJ1-2; D is undetermined. Trimming took 2 bases from V and 8 from J, leaving 18 bases between them. The CDR3 is 15 residues long. CDR1 and CDR2 from the germline V gene are MNHEY and SMNVEV (reference sequence).

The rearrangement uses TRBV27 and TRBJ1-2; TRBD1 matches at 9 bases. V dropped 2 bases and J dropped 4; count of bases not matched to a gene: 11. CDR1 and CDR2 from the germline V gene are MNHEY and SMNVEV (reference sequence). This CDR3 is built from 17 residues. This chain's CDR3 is CASSLTTGTGNGYGYTF. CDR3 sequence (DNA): TGTGCCAGCAGTTTAACTACCGGGACAGGGAACGGCTATGGCTACACCTTC.

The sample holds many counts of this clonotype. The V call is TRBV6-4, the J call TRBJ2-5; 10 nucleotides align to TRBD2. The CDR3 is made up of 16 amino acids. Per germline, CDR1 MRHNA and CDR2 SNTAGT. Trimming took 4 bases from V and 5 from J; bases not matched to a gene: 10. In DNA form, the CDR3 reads TGTGCCAGCAGTGCTGTAGCGGGGGGAGCTTACGAGACCCAGTACTTC. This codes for CASSAVAGGAYETQYF.